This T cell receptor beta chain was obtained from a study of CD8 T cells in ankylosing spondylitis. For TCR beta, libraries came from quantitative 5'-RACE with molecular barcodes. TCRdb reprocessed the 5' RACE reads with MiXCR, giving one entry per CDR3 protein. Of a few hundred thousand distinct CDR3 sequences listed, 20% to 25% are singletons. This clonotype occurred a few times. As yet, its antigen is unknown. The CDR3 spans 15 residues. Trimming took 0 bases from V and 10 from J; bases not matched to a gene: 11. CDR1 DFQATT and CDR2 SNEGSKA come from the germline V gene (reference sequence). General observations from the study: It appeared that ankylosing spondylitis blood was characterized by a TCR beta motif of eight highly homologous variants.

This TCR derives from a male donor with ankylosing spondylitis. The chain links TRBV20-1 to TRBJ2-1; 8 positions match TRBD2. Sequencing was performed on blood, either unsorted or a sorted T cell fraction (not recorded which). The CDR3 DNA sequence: TGCAGTGCTAGAGATTCCAGCGGGAGTTCGAGAGAGCAGTTCTTC. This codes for CSARDSSGSSREQFF.